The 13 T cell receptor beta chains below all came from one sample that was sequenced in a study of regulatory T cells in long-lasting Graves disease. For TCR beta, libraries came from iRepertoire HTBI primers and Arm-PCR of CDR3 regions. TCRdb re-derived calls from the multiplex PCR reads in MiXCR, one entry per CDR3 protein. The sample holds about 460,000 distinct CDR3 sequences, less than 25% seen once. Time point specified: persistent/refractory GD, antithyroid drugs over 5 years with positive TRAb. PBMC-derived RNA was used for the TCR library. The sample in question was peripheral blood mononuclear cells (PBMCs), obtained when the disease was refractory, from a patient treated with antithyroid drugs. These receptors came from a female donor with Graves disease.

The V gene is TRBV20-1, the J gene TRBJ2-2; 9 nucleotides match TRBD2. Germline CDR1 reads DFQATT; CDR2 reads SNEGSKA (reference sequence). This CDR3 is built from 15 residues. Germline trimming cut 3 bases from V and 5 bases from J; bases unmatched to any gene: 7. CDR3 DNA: TGCAGTGCTAGGATCCTAGCGGGGCGGACCGGGGAGCTGTTTTTT. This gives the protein CSARILAGRTGELFF.

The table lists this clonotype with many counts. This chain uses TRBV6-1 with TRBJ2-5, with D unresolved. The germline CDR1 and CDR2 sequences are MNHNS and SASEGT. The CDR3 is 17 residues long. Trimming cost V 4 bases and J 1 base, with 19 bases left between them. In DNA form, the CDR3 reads TGTGCCAGCAGTGGCTACCTCGGCAGCCCACTCCAAGAGACCCAGTACTTC. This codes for CASSGYLGSPLQETQYF.

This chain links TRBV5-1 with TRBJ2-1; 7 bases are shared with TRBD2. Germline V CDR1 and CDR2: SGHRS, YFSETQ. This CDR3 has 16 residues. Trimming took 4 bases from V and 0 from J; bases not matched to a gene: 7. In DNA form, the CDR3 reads TGCGCCAGCAGCGGGGGGGTCGTGAGCTCCTACAATGAGCAGTTCTTC. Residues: CASSGGVVSSYNEQFF.

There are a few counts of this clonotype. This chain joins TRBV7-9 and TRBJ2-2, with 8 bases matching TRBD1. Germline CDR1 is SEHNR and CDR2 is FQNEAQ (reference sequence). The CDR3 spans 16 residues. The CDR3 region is CAGLGQGARGTGELFF. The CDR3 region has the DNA TGTGCAGGCCTCGGGCAGGGGGCGAGAGGCACCGGGGAGCTGTTTTTT.

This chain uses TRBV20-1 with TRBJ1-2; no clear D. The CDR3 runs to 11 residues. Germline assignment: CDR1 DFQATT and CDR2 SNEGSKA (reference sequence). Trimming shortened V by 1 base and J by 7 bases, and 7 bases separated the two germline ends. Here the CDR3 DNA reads TGCAGTGCTAGAGGGGGTGCTGGCTACACCTTC. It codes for CSARGGAGYTF.

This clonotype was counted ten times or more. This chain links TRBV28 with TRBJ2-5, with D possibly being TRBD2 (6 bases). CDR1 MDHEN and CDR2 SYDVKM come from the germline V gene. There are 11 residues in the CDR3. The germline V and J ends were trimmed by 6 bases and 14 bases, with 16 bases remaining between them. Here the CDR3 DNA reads TGTGCCAGCAGGGGGGGTTACCTCGTATACTTC. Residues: CASRGGYLVYF.

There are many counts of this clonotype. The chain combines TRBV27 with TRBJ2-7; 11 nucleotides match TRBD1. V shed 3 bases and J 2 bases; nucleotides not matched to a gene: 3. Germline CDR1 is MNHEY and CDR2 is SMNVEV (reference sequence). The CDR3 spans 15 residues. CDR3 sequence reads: CASSLGTGGTYEQYF. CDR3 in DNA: TGTGCCAGCAGTTTGGGGACAGGGGGGACCTACGAGCAGTACTTC.

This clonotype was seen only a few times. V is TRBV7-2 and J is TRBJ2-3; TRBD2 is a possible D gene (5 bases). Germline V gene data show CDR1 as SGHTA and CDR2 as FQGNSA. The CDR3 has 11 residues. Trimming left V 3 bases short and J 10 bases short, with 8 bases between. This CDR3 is CASSFGESQYF. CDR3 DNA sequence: TGTGCCAGCAGCTTCGGGGAATCGCAGTATTTT.

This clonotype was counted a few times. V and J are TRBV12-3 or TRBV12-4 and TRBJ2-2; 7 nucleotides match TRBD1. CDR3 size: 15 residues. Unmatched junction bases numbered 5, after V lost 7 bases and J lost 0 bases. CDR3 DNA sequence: TGTGCCAGCACCCCGGGACAGTCGAACACCGGGGAGCTGTTTTTT. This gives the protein CASTPGQSNTGELFF.

In DNA, the CDR3 is TGTGCCAGCAGCTTAGCTCAGGGCCATGGCTACACCTTC. Translation: CASSLAQGHGYTF. J is TRBJ1-2 and V is TRBV7-2, with TRBD1 as a possible D gene (5 bases). The V and J ends lost 0 bases and 6 bases respectively, with 8 bases between them. Germline V CDR1 and CDR2: SGHTA, FQGNSA. The CDR3 sequence is 13 residues long.

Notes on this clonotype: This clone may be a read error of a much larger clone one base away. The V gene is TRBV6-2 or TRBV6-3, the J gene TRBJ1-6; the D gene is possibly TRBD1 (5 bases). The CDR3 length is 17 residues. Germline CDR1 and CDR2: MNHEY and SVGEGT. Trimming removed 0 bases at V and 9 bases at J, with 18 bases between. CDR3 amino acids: CASSYSMGPTEFSPLHF. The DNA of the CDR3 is TGTGCCAGCAGTTACTCGATGGGACCTACGGAGTTTTCACCCCTCCACTTT.

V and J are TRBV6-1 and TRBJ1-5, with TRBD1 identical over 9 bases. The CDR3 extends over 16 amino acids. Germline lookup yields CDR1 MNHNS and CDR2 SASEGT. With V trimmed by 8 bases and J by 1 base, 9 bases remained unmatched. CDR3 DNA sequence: TGTGCCAGCGAAGACAGGGGGAGATGGAGCAATCAGCCCCAGCATTTT. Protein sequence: CASEDRGRWSNQPQHF.

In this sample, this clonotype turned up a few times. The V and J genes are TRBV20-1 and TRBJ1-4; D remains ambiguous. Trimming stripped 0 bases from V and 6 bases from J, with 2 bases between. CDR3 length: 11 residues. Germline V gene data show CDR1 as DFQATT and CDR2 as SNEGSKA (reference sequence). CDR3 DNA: TGCAGTGCTAGAGATTATGAAAAACTGTTTTTT. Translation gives CSARDYEKLFF.